A selection of T cell receptor beta chains follows, all from one sample in a study of identical twins. TCRdb reprocessed the 5' RACE reads via MiXCR and lists one record per CDR3 protein. This sample carries 350,000 to 500,000 distinct CDR3 sequences, less than 20% of them seen once, and the ten largest clones take about 12%. What was sequenced was naive T cells sorted from blood. These receptor sequences come from a man aged 50 to 60 in good health. Both conserved end residues are part of each CDR3. The D gene is left open where the match is weak. Rows give clone size only sometimes, using once, few, many, or a class for an expanded clone.

D gene | clone size | J gene | CDR3 length | V gene | CDR3 DNA | CDR3 protein
NA | many | TRBJ1-2 | 13 | TRBV27 | TGTGCCAGCAGTTTAAGCCGGGGCTATGGCTACACCTTC | CASSLSRGYGYTF
NA | many | TRBJ1-2 | 16 | TRBV5-1 | TGCGCCAGCAGCCCCGACGAGTTGGGAAGGAGGTATGGCTACACCTTC | CASSPDELGRRYGYTF
TRBD2 | many | TRBJ2-1 | 13 | TRBV7-2 | TGTGCCAGCAGCTTAGTCGGTCTAGCGGGTCAGTTCTTC | CASSLVGLAGQFF
TRBD2 | many | TRBJ2-1 | 16 | TRBV6-5 | TGTGCCAGCAGTTACGGACTGGCGGGGGGGAGCAATGAGCAGTTCTTC | CASSYGLAGGSNEQFF
TRBD2 | few | TRBJ2-5 | 15 | TRBV12-3/TRBV12-4 | TGTGCCAGCAGTTTTGAGCGGGGGAAACGAGAGACCCAGTACTTC | CASSFERGKRETQYF
TRBD1 | NA | TRBJ2-7 | 16 | TRBV19 | TGTGCCAGTAGTATGATCAGCGGGACAGGGAAAGGCGAGCAGTACTTC | CASSMISGTGKGEQYF
NA | many | TRBJ2-5 | 13 | TRBV7-8 | TGTGCCAGCAGCTCAGGGGACCAAGAGACCCAGTACTTC | CASSSGDQETQYF
TRBD2 | NA | TRBJ2-2 | 15 | TRBV12-3/TRBV12-4 | TGTGCCAGCAGGAAGGGACTAGCCTACACCGGGGAGCTGTTTTTT | CASRKGLAYTGELFF
TRBD2 | NA | TRBJ2-7 | 14 | TRBV7-9 | TGTGCCAGCAGCTCCAGCGGGAGCCCCAACGAGCAGTACTTC | CASSSSGSPNEQYF
TRBD1 | many | TRBJ2-1 | 13 | TRBV6-1 | TGCCCCGATGGGACAGGGGGATACAATGAGCAGTTCTTC | CPDGTGGYNEQFF
TRBD1 | NA | TRBJ1-1 | 14 | TRBV5-1 | TGCGCCAGCAGCCTACAGGGGGTATACACTGAAGCTTTCTTT | CASSLQGVYTEAFF
NA | NA | TRBJ2-1 | 15 | TRBV7-9 | TGTGCCAGCAGCTCCGGCAGGGTGCGGTTTAATGAGCAGTTCTTC | CASSSGRVRFNEQFF
TRBD1 | few | TRBJ2-7 | 19 | TRBV11-2 | TGTGCCAGCAGCCCGGGACAGGGCTTCGTCACTTCCCTTGCCTACGAGCAGTACTTC | CASSPGQGFVTSLAYEQYF
NA | NA | TRBJ2-4 | 13 | TRBV20-1 | TGCAGTGCTCCCATAGTAGCCAAAAACATTCAGTACTTC | CSAPIVAKNIQYF
NA | NA | TRBJ2-5 | 14 | TRBV18 | TGTGCCAGCTCACCTGGGTCGATTTGGGAGACCCAGTACTTC | CASSPGSIWETQYF
NA | NA | TRBJ2-7 | 13 | TRBV7-2 | TGTGCCAGCAGCTTAACAGATTTCCACGAGCAGTACTTC | CASSLTDFHEQYF
TRBD2 | NA | TRBJ2-2 | 15 | TRBV7-9 | TGTGCCAGCAGCATGATAGCGGGACGAACCGGGGAGCTGTTTTTT | CASSMIAGRTGELFF